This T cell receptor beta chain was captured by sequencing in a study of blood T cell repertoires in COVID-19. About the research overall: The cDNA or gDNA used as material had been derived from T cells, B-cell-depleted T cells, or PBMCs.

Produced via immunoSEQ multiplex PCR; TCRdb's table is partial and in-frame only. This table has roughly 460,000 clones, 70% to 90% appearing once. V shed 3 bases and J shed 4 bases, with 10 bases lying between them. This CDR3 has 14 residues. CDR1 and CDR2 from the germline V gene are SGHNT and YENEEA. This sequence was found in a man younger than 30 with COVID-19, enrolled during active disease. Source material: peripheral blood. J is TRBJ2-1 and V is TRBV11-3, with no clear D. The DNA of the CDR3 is TGTGCCAGCAGCTTTAGTAGCCAGTACAATGAGCAGTTCTTC. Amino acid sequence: CASSFSSQYNEQFF.